This T cell receptor (beta chain) appears in the sequencing data of a study of cytomegalovirus exposure and HLA in healthy donors. At the level of the study: Unique TCRs from HLA-typed donors, 70 million to 85 million of them, were held in an early data release. Notes on the study in general: Per a prior analysis, the majority of TCR beta V segments were productive roughly 87% or roughly 30% of the time. Analysis was performed later, and it showed HLA-associated TCR beta chains to be more clonally expanded than equally common others. It was reported that TCR beta sequences correctly inferred the HLA-A and HLA-B alleles for most subjects.

The PCR made use of 60 Vbeta and 13 Jbeta primers. Assay used: immunoSEQ multiplex PCR; TCRdb lists only in-frame clones, some missing. The top ten clones hold approximately 15% of a sample with fewer than 90,000 clones, roughly 83% of them seen once. A remark on this clone: Its antigen is not known.

Sequencing was done on a sample of PBMCs. This sequence was found in a woman aged 40 to 50 in good health and CMV-seropositive.

CDR3 loop: CASSLEAGGPETQYF. In nucleotides, the CDR3 is TGTGCCAGCAGCTTAGAAGCGGGGGGGCCAGAGACCCAGTACTTC. The gene calls are TRBV7-6 and TRBJ2-5; 10 bases map to TRBD2. V shed 1 base and J 4 bases; nucleotides not matched to a gene: 3. Germline CDR1 reads SGHVS; CDR2 reads FNYEAQ. The CDR3 sequence is 15 residues long.